The rows below give T cell receptor beta chains drawn from one sample of a study of control samples from healthy donors and cancer patients. Here immunoSEQ multiplex PCR was the method, and the copy in TCRdb shows in-frame clones only, minus some. The data hold about 160,000 clones, with over 85% observed a single time. Input material: blood. Receptors were obtained from a man in his thirties or forties in good health. The CDR3 runs from the conserved cysteine through the conserved F or W. The D gene is left open where the match is weak. Clone size appears in some rows only: once, few, many, or a class for an expanded clone.

V gene	clone size	D gene	J gene	CDR3 protein	CDR3 DNA
TRBV7-2	NA	NA	TRBJ2-5	CAARPGTRGETQYF	TGTGCCGCCCGGCCTGGGACAAGGGGGGAGACCCAGTACTTC
TRBV10-3	NA	NA	TRBJ1-5	CAIAAGRDNQPQHF	TGTGCCATCGCCGCAGGGAGAGATAATCAGCCCCAGCATTTT
TRBV7-6	NA	NA	TRBJ2-1	CASSGDRGEQFF	TGTGCCAGCAGCGGGGACCGCGGTGAGCAGTTCTTC
TRBV19	NA	NA	TRBJ1-5	CASSIANSGQPQHF	TGTGCCAGTAGTATAGCTAACAGTGGGCAGCCCCAGCATTTT
TRBV7-9	once	NA	TRBJ2-1	CASSRQGDGKFF	TGTGCCAGCAGCCGTCAAGGGGACGGGAAGTTCTTC
TRBV9	once	NA	TRBJ1-6	CASSAQGDNNSPLHF	TGTGCCAGCAGCGCTCAGGGAGATAATAATTCACCCCTCCACTTT
TRBV15	once	NA	TRBJ2-2	CATGAPQVRGGELFF	TGTGCCACCGGAGCTCCTCAGGTTAGGGGCGGGGAGCTGTTTTTT
TRBV5-1	NA	TRBD1	TRBJ2-2	CASSSSGGRGGELFF	TGCGCCAGCAGCTCATCAGGGGGCCGAGGCGGGGAGCTGTTTTTT
TRBV15	once	NA	TRBJ1-3	CATSRDGSGNTIYF	TGTGCCACCAGCAGAGACGGATCTGGAAACACCATATATTTT
TRBV3-1/TRBV3-2	few	NA	TRBJ1-2	CASSRPGLLSMGNYGYTF	TGTGCCAGCAGCCGACCGGGCCTCCTGAGCATGGGGAACTATGGCTACACCTTC
TRBV6-5	NA	TRBD1	TRBJ1-2	CASRPSGTDGYTF	TGTGCCAGCAGACCCTCCGGGACAGATGGCTACACCTTC
TRBV5-4	once	NA	TRBJ2-2	CASSHLEQGSGELFF	TGTGCCAGCAGCCATTTGGAACAGGGCTCCGGGGAGCTGTTTTTT
TRBV6-5	few	NA	TRBJ1-5	CASSLTLGSNQPQHF	TGTGCCAGCAGTCTGACGTTGGGTAGCAATCAGCCCCAGCATTTT
TRBV30	NA	NA	TRBJ1-6	CAWSAQGQGYSPLHF	TGTGCCTGGAGTGCCCAAGGGCAGGGCTATTCACCCCTCCACTTT
TRBV6-5	NA	TRBD1	TRBJ1-3	CASSRQGATGNTIYF	TGTGCCAGCAGTCGACAGGGGGCAACGGGAAACACCATATATTTT
TRBV7-9	few	NA	TRBJ1-2	CASSPLSGGGGYTF	TGTGCCAGCAGCCCCCTAAGTGGGGGCGGGGGCTACACCTTC
TRBV10-2	once	NA	TRBJ1-1	CASKGQLNTEAFF	TGCGCCAGCAAAGGACAGCTGAACACTGAAGCTTTCTTT
TRBV7-9	NA	NA	TRBJ1-1	CASSPSDRRQTEAFF	TGTGCCAGCAGCCCCTCCGACAGGCGGCAAACTGAAGCTTTCTTT
TRBV6-5	NA	NA	TRBJ2-7	CASSYGQGQDEQYF	TGTGCCAGCAGTTACGGGCAGGGGCAGGACGAGCAGTACTTC
TRBV11-2	once	TRBD1	TRBJ1-5	CASSSDRGSQPQHF	TGTGCCAGCAGCTCCGACAGGGGAAGTCAGCCCCAGCATTTT
TRBV7-8	NA	NA	TRBJ1-3	CASSIRAGNTIYF	TGTGCCAGCTCCATTAGGGCTGGAAACACCATATATTTT
TRBV11-3	NA	NA	TRBJ2-1	CASSLGRSSYNEQFF	TGTGCCAGCAGCTTAGGCCGTAGCTCCTACAATGAGCAGTTCTTC
TRBV5-1	NA	NA	TRBJ2-3	CASGARGITQYF	TGCGCCAGCGGAGCGAGAGGCATTACGCAGTATTTT
TRBV4-2	NA	TRBD1	TRBJ1-5	CASSQTGGGQPQHF	TGTGCCAGCAGCCAAACAGGGGGCGGTCAGCCCCAGCATTTT
TRBV7-3	NA	TRBD2	TRBJ2-5	CASSLGLAGGQETQYF	TGTGCCAGCAGCTTGGGACTAGCGGGAGGGCAAGAGACCCAGTACTTC
TRBV6-5	NA	NA	TRBJ2-1	CASSRSLRTDNEQFF	TGTGCCAGCAGCCGCTCCCTCCGGACTGACAATGAGCAGTTCTTC